The clone carrying this TCR beta chain appeared many times. Its antigen is unidentified. This sample was included in a study of CD8 T cells in ankylosing spondylitis. Findings and limits, study-wide: Clones linked to the disease showed a CD8+ phenotype. They occurred at relatively low frequencies in peripheral blood. A TCR beta motif of eight or nine highly homologous variants seemed to mark ankylosing spondylitis blood. Some of these motif variants have turned up before, in reports on reactive arthritis synovial fluid and blood.

This CDR3 contains 12 residues. Trimming left V 5 bases short and J 1 base short, with 9 bases between. CDR1 is DFQATT, CDR2 SNEGSKA, per germline (reference sequence). Construction of TCR beta libraries was performed using quantitative 5'-RACE with molecular barcodes. TCRdb analysed the 5' RACE reads with MiXCR anew, one entry per CDR3 protein. The sample yields a few hundred thousand distinct CDR3 sequences, 10% to 13% seen once. Sequenced input: blood, either unsorted or a sorted T cell fraction (not recorded which). The chain has TRBV20-1 and TRBJ2-7; no definite D call. The receptor's source is a male donor with ankylosing spondylitis or in good health (not recorded which). CDR3 residues: CSAGPPSYEQYF. The DNA of the CDR3 is TGCAGTGCTGGGCCACCTTCCTACGAGCAGTACTTC.